Each of the 26 T cell receptor beta chains below was sequenced from the same sample in a study of T cell changes during pregnancy in multiple sclerosis. Some clones are missing from TCRdb's copy, which holds only in-frame ones; the method was immunoSEQ multiplex PCR. The data contain over 45,000 clones, about 92% of them seen just once; the ten biggest clones take up approximately 0.18%. The material sequenced was CD4+ T cells from peripheral blood mononuclear cells, taken in the second trimester of pregnancy. Source of these receptors: a female donor with multiple sclerosis, enrolled in a pregnancy study.

The CDR3, as DNA: TGTGCCAGCTCACCCGGGGGGCTGGGGTACGAGCAGTACTTC. Translated, it gives CASSPGGLGYEQYF. The V call is TRBV18, the J call TRBJ2-7, with D possibly matching TRBD2 (7 bases). The CDR3 has 14 residues. Germline V gives CDR1 KGHSH, CDR2 LQKENI. Trimming left V 3 bases short and J 4 bases short, with 13 bases between.

CDR3 coding DNA: TGTGCCAGCAGCTTCGGGTCTGGGACTAGCGCCAACTACGAGCAGTACTTC. Translated, it gives CASSFGSGTSANYEQYF. The chain links TRBV5-6 to TRBJ2-7; 10 bases fit TRBD2. The V segment lost 2 bases and the J segment 3 bases; nucleotides outside the gene matches: 11. This CDR3 comprises 17 residues. The V gene's germline CDR1 is SGHDT and CDR2 YYEEEE. Based on the CDR3 plus reference TRBV5-6 and TRBJ2-7, the full variable domain is DAGVTQSPTHLIKTRGQQVTLRCSPKSGHDTVSWYQQALGQGPQFIFQYYEEEERQRGNFPDRFSGHQFPNYSSELNVNALLLGDSALYLCASSFGSGTSANYEQYFGPGTRLTVT.

The chain uses TRBV30 and TRBJ1-2, with TRBD1 as a possible D gene (5 bases). This CDR3 comprises 12 residues. V lost 5 bases, J lost 3 bases, and 10 bases lay in between. Germline V gives CDR1 GTSNPN, CDR2 SVGIG (reference sequence). CDR3 loop: CAWVWGDYGYTF. CDR3 bases: TGTGCCTGGGTTTGGGGGGACTATGGCTACACCTTC.

This chain uses TRBV2 with TRBJ1-3, with D unclear. The CDR3 covers 13 residues. Trimming took off 7 bases at V and 1 base at J, with 8 bases between the two ends. CDR1 is SNHLY and CDR2 is FYNNEI in the germline V gene. CDR3 coding DNA: TGTGCCAGCATGTTCCAATCTGGAAACACCATATATTTT. As protein: CASMFQSGNTIYF.

This chain connects TRBV29-1 to TRBJ1-1; the D gene is possibly TRBD1 (5 bases). V was shortened by 4 bases and J by 1 base, with 13 bases between the two germline ends. The CDR3 runs 14 residues. Germline loops: CDR1 SQVTM, CDR2 ANQGSEA. In DNA form, the CDR3 reads TGCAGCGTTGCCCAGGGTTTGGCGAACACTGAAGCTTTCTTT. As protein: CSVAQGLANTEAFF.

V is TRBV7-3 and J is TRBJ2-5, with a weak D call TRBD2 (7 bases). Germline lookup yields CDR1 SGHTA and CDR2 FQGTGA. The CDR3 is made up of 14 amino acids. V dropped 5 bases and J dropped 3 bases, with 13 bases sitting between them. The CDR3 DNA follows: TGTGCCAGCAGCCTGGGGGGGCCCAAAGAGACCCAGTACTTC. As protein: CASSLGGPKETQYF. Full variable domain (outside the CDR3, taken from reference TRBV7-3 and TRBJ2-5): GAGVSQTPSNKVTEKGKYVELRCDPISGHTALYWYRQSLGQGPEFLIYFQGTGAADDSGLPNDRFFAVRPEGSVSTLKIQRTERGDSAVYLCASSLGGPKETQYFGPGTRLLVL.

A single count supports this clone. V and J are TRBV5-5 and TRBJ1-2, with D uncertain. Trimming removed 3 bases from V and 0 bases from J, with 9 bases in between. CDR1 is SGHKS, CDR2 YYEKEE, per germline (reference sequence). The CDR3 is 14 residues long. The CDR3 loop reads CASSSAGANYGYTF. The CDR3 DNA reads as TGTGCCAGCAGCTCGGCTGGAGCTAACTATGGCTACACCTTC. The full variable domain, with the rest looked up from reference TRBV5-5 and TRBJ1-2, is DAGVTQSPTHLIKTRGQQVTLRCSPISGHKSVSWYQQVLGQGPQFIFQYYEKEERGRGNFPDRFSARQFPNYSSELNVNALLLGDSALYLCASSSAGANYGYTFGSGTRLTVV.

The chain employs TRBV9 and TRBJ1-3; D unresolved. V lost 5 bases, J lost 5 bases, and 20 bases lay in between. The germline CDR1 and CDR2 sequences are SGDLS and YYNGEE. The length of the CDR3 is 16 residues. This chain's CDR3 is CASSPSPEVTRNTIYF. As DNA, the CDR3 is TGTGCCAGCAGTCCCTCCCCCGAGGTAACCAGAAACACCATATATTTT.

V gene TRBV11-3 combines with J gene TRBJ2-7, with D unclear. V was cut by 2 bases and J by 1 base, with 9 bases left in between. Germline lookup yields CDR1 SGHNT and CDR2 YENEEA. CDR3 length: 14 amino acids. The CDR3 here is CASSLNYGSYEQYF. The CDR3, as DNA: TGTGCCAGCAGCTTAAACTACGGGTCCTACGAGCAGTACTTC. Full variable domain (remainder filled in from reference TRBV11-3 and TRBJ2-7): EAGVVQSPRYKIIEKKQPVAFWCNPISGHNTLYWYLQNLGQGPELLIRYENEEAVDDSQLPKDRFSAERLKGVDSTLKIQPAELGDSAVYLCASSLNYGSYEQYFGPGTRLTVT.

This chain joins TRBV6-5 and TRBJ1-1; D might be TRBD1 (5 bases). Trimming pared 4 bases from V and 11 bases from J, leaving 26 bases between. This CDR3 has 16 amino acids. Per the germline V gene, CDR1 is MNHEY and CDR2 is SVGAGI. The CDR3 region is CASSFLTGSQPGGAFF. CDR3 DNA sequence: TGTGCCAGCAGTTTCCTGACCGGGTCTCAACCTGGGGGGGCTTTCTTT.

As regards this clone: Sequence at one end of the junction differs from germline and may be a read error. The rearrangement uses TRBV2 and TRBJ1-2; no clear D. Germline V CDR1 and CDR2: SNHLY, FYNNEI. The CDR3 totals 12 residues. CDR3 sequence reads: CASFEVDYDYTF. In DNA, the CDR3 is TGTGCCAGCTTCGAAGTGGACTATGACTACACCTTC.

The V call is TRBV19, the J call TRBJ1-2, with 10 positions matching TRBD1. Per the germline V gene, CDR1 is LNHDA and CDR2 is SQIVND (reference sequence). There are 16 residues in the CDR3. Unmatched junction bases numbered 6, after V lost 4 bases and J lost 1 base. The CDR3 is CASSTTGTGVNYGYTF. In DNA form, the CDR3 reads TGTGCCAGTAGTACCACCGGGACAGGGGTTAACTATGGCTACACCTTC.

This chain links TRBV28 with TRBJ2-3; 12 positions match TRBD2. The CDR3 consists of 17 residues. Losses at the gene ends were 8 bases for V and 2 bases for J; bases not matched to a gene: 11. Germline CDR1 reads MDHEN; CDR2 reads SYDVKM. The CDR3, as DNA: TGTGCCAGCCCCCCCTTGCTAGCGGGAGGGTTCACAGATACGCAGTATTTT. As protein: CASPPLLAGGFTDTQYF.

V and J are TRBV29-1 and TRBJ1-3; D gene ambiguous. Germline V gene lookup returns CDR1 SQVTM and CDR2 ANQGSEA. This CDR3 contains 13 residues. V lost 5 bases, J lost 0 bases, and 8 bases lay in between. DNA for the CDR3: TGCAGCGTTTCACTAAGCTCTGGAAACACCATATATTTT. Amino acid sequence: CSVSLSSGNTIYF.

This chain joins TRBV9 and TRBJ1-1, with 9 bases matching TRBD1. V trimming: 4 bases; J trimming: 4 bases; junction bases outside the gene matches: 11. The CDR3 runs 16 residues. CDR1 is SGDLS and CDR2 is YYNGEE in the germline V gene. The CDR3 DNA reads as TGTGCCAGCAGCCCTCGGACAGGGGCGGGTGGCACTGAAGCTTTCTTT. Protein product: CASSPRTGAGGTEAFF. The full variable domain, with the rest looked up from reference TRBV9 and TRBJ1-1, is DSGVTQTPKHLITATGQRVTLRCSPRSGDLSVYWYQQSLDQGLQFLIQYYNGEERAKGNILERFSAQQFPDLHSELNLSSLELGDSALYFCASSPRTGAGGTEAFFGQGTRLTVV.

The genes are TRBV19 and TRBJ2-2; possible D gene TRBD2, 6 bases. Per germline, CDR1 LNHDA and CDR2 SQIVND (reference sequence). V dropped 8 bases and J dropped 0 bases, with 22 bases sitting between them. CDR3 length equals 18 residues. CDR3 region: CASALYLSGLANTGELFF. The CDR3 nucleotides are TGTGCCAGTGCACTCTACCTGAGCGGGCTCGCGAACACCGGGGAGCTGTTTTTT.

The J gene is TRBJ2-1, the V gene TRBV2; 11 nucleotides align to TRBD1. The CDR3 contains 15 residues. CDR1 SNHLY and CDR2 FYNNEI come from the germline V gene. The ends lost 7 bases at V and 3 bases at J; junction bases unmatched: 5. The CDR3 region is CASKVGTGGYNEQFF. CDR3 in DNA: TGTGCCAGCAAGGTGGGGACAGGGGGCTACAATGAGCAGTTCTTC.

This chain links TRBV18 with TRBJ2-5; 7 bases fit TRBD1. With V trimmed by 4 bases and J by 2 bases, 4 bases remained unmatched. Germline V gene data show CDR1 as KGHSH and CDR2 as LQKENI. This CDR3 contains 14 residues. The CDR3 protein is CASSLTTGQETQYF. Here the CDR3 DNA reads TGTGCCAGCTCACTAACGACAGGGCAAGAGACCCAGTACTTC.

The chain links TRBV6-1 to TRBJ1-5, with 9 bases aligning to TRBD1. CDR3 length: 17 residues. The germline V gene encodes CDR1 MNHNS and CDR2 SASEGT. The V segment lost 4 bases and the J segment 2 bases; nucleotides outside the gene matches: 9. The CDR3 DNA sequence: TGTGCCAGCAGTGGGGGTAGTGGACAGGGGCGCAATCAGCCCCAGCATTTT. Residues: CASSGGSGQGRNQPQHF.

The V gene is TRBV6-1, the J gene TRBJ1-5, with no clear D. The CDR3 extends over 15 amino acids. The germline gives CDR1 MNHNS, CDR2 SASEGT. Trimming removed 9 bases at V and 7 bases at J, with 22 bases between. CDR3 region: CASLDRGSLAQPQHF. The CDR3 coding sequence is TGTGCCAGTCTTGACCGAGGGTCGCTGGCGCAGCCCCAGCATTTT.

V and J are TRBV7-3 and TRBJ2-2, with 7 bases matching TRBD2. Germline trimming cut 1 base from V and 1 base from J; bases unmatched to any gene: 3. The length of the CDR3 is 16 residues. Germline V gives CDR1 SGHTA, CDR2 FQGTGA. The CDR3: CASSLNPSGNTGELFF. CDR3 sequence (DNA): TGTGCCAGCAGCTTAAACCCTAGCGGGAACACCGGGGAGCTGTTTTTT.

The chain is built from TRBV5-1 and TRBJ2-3, with 7 bases aligning to TRBD2. Germline V gene lookup returns CDR1 SGHRS and CDR2 YFSETQ. The CDR3 length is 14 residues. J gave up 4 bases and V 2 bases, and 4 bases lay outside the gene matches. The CDR3 protein is CASSLVAGADTQYF. In nucleotides, the CDR3 is TGCGCCAGCAGCTTAGTGGCGGGAGCAGATACGCAGTATTTT.

The chain recombines TRBV10-3 with TRBJ2-5; D uncertain. V lost 8 bases to trimming and J lost 5 bases, with 15 bases between them. The CDR3 is 13 residues long. Germline CDR1 reads ENHRY; CDR2 reads SYGVKD. Here the CDR3 DNA reads TGTGCCATCGCAGGTTCCTATGAGGAGACCCAGTACTTC. This translates into CAIAGSYEETQYF.

This chain joins TRBV5-4 and TRBJ2-5; TRBD2 agrees at 16 bases. V lost 3 bases and J lost 5; bases outside the gene matches: 10. From germline, CDR1 is SGHNT and CDR2 YYREEE (reference sequence). The CDR3 has 18 residues. CDR3 in amino acids: CASSSPPGLAGGPETQYF. CDR3 in DNA: TGTGCCAGCAGCTCCCCCCCGGGACTAGCGGGAGGGCCGGAGACCCAGTACTTC.

The chain recombines TRBV10-1 with TRBJ2-5, with TRBD1 as a possible D gene (5 bases). Germline lookup yields CDR1 WNHNN and CDR2 SYGVQD (reference sequence). V dropped 1 base and J dropped 5 bases, with 8 bases sitting between them. The CDR3 extends over 13 amino acids. For the CDR3, the DNA is TGCGCCAGCAGTGAGTTGCACAGGGAGACCCAGTACTTC. Translation gives CASSELHRETQYF.

The gene calls are TRBV10-3 and TRBJ2-2, with 8 bases matching TRBD1. The germline CDR1 and CDR2 sequences are ENHRY and SYGVKD. The CDR3 has 13 amino acids. V lost 8 bases to trimming and J lost 1 base; unmatched junction nucleotides: 0. This CDR3 reads CAIGTGNTGELFF. Written as DNA, the CDR3 is TGTGCCATCGGGACAGGGAACACCGGGGAGCTGTTTTTT.